This TCR beta chain came from a study of blood T cell repertoires in COVID-19. Study in general: Acute and convalescent COVID-19 specimens originated in the United States, Italy and Spain. From T cells, B-cell-depleted T cells, or PBMCs came the material, which was cDNA or gDNA.

V lost 0 bases and J 6 bases, leaving 3 bases between the germline ends. This CDR3 region has 13 residues. Germline CDR1 MGHRA, CDR2 YSYEKL. In its sample, this clone was seen many times. The sample holds other DNA sequences that translate to the same CDR3. In the authors' methods: Amplified reference gene primers provided the basis for estimating nucleated cell counts. Data came from immunoSEQ multiplex PCR; TCRdb stores just in-frame clones and leaves some out. D and trimming were read from the DNA, whereas the V and J calls and clone size are those reported in that table. The table lists under 350,000 clones, 89% of them singletons.

The sequence was obtained from a man in his fifties with acute or convalescent COVID-19. The J gene is TRBJ1-6, the V gene TRBV4-1; D unclear. Sequencing used peripheral blood. CDR3 sequence: CASSQESNSPLHF. The CDR3, as DNA: TGCGCCAGCAGCCAAGAGAGTAATTCACCCCTCCACTTT.